This T cell receptor beta chain was obtained from a study of blood T cell repertoires in COVID-19. Study-level information: PBMCs, B-cell-depleted T cells, or T cells were the source of the cDNA or gDNA that made up the material.

In the study's own analysis: Estimates of nucleated cell counts were drawn from the amplification of reference gene primers. Measured with immunoSEQ multiplex PCR; TCRdb has only the in-frame clones, and not every one. D and trimming were read from the DNA, whereas the V and J calls and clone size are those reported in that table. In the table there are about 490,000 clones, around 85% of which are singletons. Only a few counts were recorded for this clone. Trimming shortened V by 3 bases and J by 0 bases, and 9 bases separated the two germline ends. CDR3 length equals 15 residues. Germline V gene data show CDR1 as LNHDA and CDR2 as SQIVND (reference sequence).

Sequencing was performed on peripheral blood. The receptor was derived from a human donor in a cohort sampled during active COVID-19. The rearrangement uses TRBV19 and TRBJ2-1; D may be TRBD2 (5 bases). CDR3 sequence reads: CASSIRRGSYNEQFF. CDR3 nucleotides: TGTGCCAGTAGTATCCGACGGGGCTCCTACAATGAGCAGTTCTTC.